Listed below are T cell receptor beta chains from one sample, sequenced in a study of beta chain features in type 1 diabetes. Clones were sequenced by immunoSEQ multiplex PCR, and TCRdb holds only the in-frame ones, with some missing. The sample yields almost 250,000 clones, 13% to 15% seen once. The specimen was naive CD4+ T cells from blood. These receptors all stem from a woman in her thirties or forties in good health. Each CDR3 is given with its conserved first and last residue. The D gene is left open where the match is weak. Clone size is stated in some rows and not others, as once, few, many or a class when expanded.

cdr3_nt: TGTGCCAGCAGCTTAGTGACAGGACCTAGCAATCAGCCCCAGCATTTT
cdr3_aa: CASSLVTGPSNQPQHF
j_call: TRBJ1-5
clone_size: few
cdr3_length: 16
d_call: .
v_call: TRBV7-9

cdr3_nt: TGTGCCAGCAGCTTAGATACGGGGGAGACCCAGTACTTC
cdr3_aa: CASSLDTGETQYF
j_call: TRBJ2-5
clone_size: .
cdr3_length: 13
d_call: .
v_call: TRBV7-2

cdr3_nt: TGTGCCAGCAGCTCCTCTCGGGGTATGGAGACCCAGTACTTC
cdr3_aa: CASSSSRGMETQYF
j_call: TRBJ2-5
clone_size: .
cdr3_length: 14
d_call: .
v_call: TRBV7-2

cdr3_nt: TGTGCCATCAGATCGGGACAGCTCTCACCCCTCCACTTT
cdr3_aa: CAIRSGQLSPLHF
j_call: TRBJ1-6
clone_size: .
cdr3_length: 13
d_call: TRBD1
v_call: TRBV10-3

cdr3_nt: TGTGCCAGCAGCCAAGAACAACAGTTTTCTGGAAACACCATATATTTT
cdr3_aa: CASSQEQQFSGNTIYF
j_call: TRBJ1-3
clone_size: few
cdr3_length: 16
d_call: .
v_call: TRBV4-2

cdr3_nt: TGTGCCAGCAGCTTATCGACAGTCTTAGGGGCCAACGTCCTGACTTTC
cdr3_aa: CASSLSTVLGANVLTF
j_call: TRBJ2-6
clone_size: .
cdr3_length: 16
d_call: .
v_call: TRBV7-9

cdr3_nt: TGTGCCAGCCGGCTAGCGGGGGGAAACGAGCAGTACTTC
cdr3_aa: CASRLAGGNEQYF
j_call: TRBJ2-7
clone_size: few
cdr3_length: 13
d_call: TRBD2
v_call: TRBV11-2

cdr3_nt: TGTGCCAGCAGCGTAGCCATCGACAGGAGAAGCTCCTACGAGCAGTACTTC
cdr3_aa: CASSVAIDRRSSYEQYF
j_call: TRBJ2-7
clone_size: .
cdr3_length: 17
d_call: .
v_call: TRBV9

cdr3_nt: TGTGCCATCAGGAAGACAGGGGCGAACACCGGGGAGCTGTTTTTT
cdr3_aa: CAIRKTGANTGELFF
j_call: TRBJ2-2
clone_size: .
cdr3_length: 15
d_call: TRBD1
v_call: TRBV10-3

cdr3_nt: TGTGCCAGTAGTAGGGGACAGAACACAGATACGCAGTATTTT
cdr3_aa: CASSRGQNTDTQYF
j_call: TRBJ2-3
clone_size: .
cdr3_length: 14
d_call: TRBD1
v_call: TRBV19

cdr3_nt: TGTGCCAGCTCACCGTCAGGGGTCGGCACAGATACGCAGTATTTT
cdr3_aa: CASSPSGVGTDTQYF
j_call: TRBJ2-3
clone_size: few
cdr3_length: 15
d_call: .
v_call: TRBV18

cdr3_nt: TGTGCCAGCAGCCTTAGGACTAGCGGGGGGGTGTCCTACAATGAGCAGTTCTTC
cdr3_aa: CASSLRTSGGVSYNEQFF
j_call: TRBJ2-1
clone_size: few
cdr3_length: 18
d_call: TRBD2
v_call: TRBV13

cdr3_nt: TGTGCCAGCAGCGGCGGGCGATCCCTCTACGAGCAGTACTTC
cdr3_aa: CASSGGRSLYEQYF
j_call: TRBJ2-7
clone_size: few
cdr3_length: 14
d_call: .
v_call: TRBV7-9

cdr3_nt: TGCAGTGCCCGAGAGGGAAACCAGTACTTC
cdr3_aa: CSAREGNQYF
j_call: TRBJ2-5
clone_size: .
cdr3_length: 10
d_call: .
v_call: TRBV20-1

cdr3_nt: TGTGCCAGCTCACCACTTCTATCGGGACAGGGGGCTTCCTACGAGCAGTACTTC
cdr3_aa: CASSPLLSGQGASYEQYF
j_call: TRBJ2-7
clone_size: .
cdr3_length: 18
d_call: TRBD1
v_call: TRBV18

cdr3_nt: TGTGCCAGCCCGAAGGACATCCCCACGGGCAACTATGGCTACACCTTC
cdr3_aa: CASPKDIPTGNYGYTF
j_call: TRBJ1-2
clone_size: .
cdr3_length: 16
d_call: .
v_call: TRBV2

cdr3_nt: TGTGCCAGCAGTTTCAGAATTCTTAATCAGCCCCAGCATTTT
cdr3_aa: CASSFRILNQPQHF
j_call: TRBJ1-5
clone_size: .
cdr3_length: 14
d_call: .
v_call: TRBV28

cdr3_nt: TGTGCCAGTAGTATAGTACTAGCGGGGGGATTAAATAGGCAGTTCTTC
cdr3_aa: CASSIVLAGGLNRQFF
j_call: TRBJ2-1
clone_size: few
cdr3_length: 16
d_call: TRBD2
v_call: TRBV19

cdr3_nt: TGTGCCAGCAGCTTAGCGCCGACAGCTCGGAACACTGAAGCTTTCTTT
cdr3_aa: CASSLAPTARNTEAFF
j_call: TRBJ1-1
clone_size: few
cdr3_length: 16
d_call: .
v_call: TRBV7-6

cdr3_nt: TGTGCCAGCAGTTACCTGGGGACAGGGGGTGAAAAACTGTTTTTT
cdr3_aa: CASSYLGTGGEKLFF
j_call: TRBJ1-4
clone_size: .
cdr3_length: 15
d_call: TRBD1
v_call: TRBV6-5

cdr3_nt: TGTGCCAGCAGCCAACTAATGGCAGGGGGCTACGAGCAGTACTTC
cdr3_aa: CASSQLMAGGYEQYF
j_call: TRBJ2-7
clone_size: .
cdr3_length: 15
d_call: TRBD1
v_call: TRBV7-2

cdr3_nt: TGCGCCAGCAGCCAGCCCAGCGGGGGTTATTACGAGCAGTACTTC
cdr3_aa: CASSQPSGGYYEQYF
j_call: TRBJ2-7
clone_size: .
cdr3_length: 15
d_call: TRBD2
v_call: TRBV4-1

cdr3_nt: TGTGCCAGTGGCACAGGGTTCGCCGGGGAGCTGTTTTTT
cdr3_aa: CASGTGFAGELFF
j_call: TRBJ2-2
clone_size: few
cdr3_length: 13
d_call: .
v_call: TRBV25-1

cdr3_nt: TGTGCCAGCAGTCGCTCGACGGGGTACTATGGCTACACCTTC
cdr3_aa: CASSRSTGYYGYTF
j_call: TRBJ1-2
clone_size: .
cdr3_length: 14
d_call: .
v_call: TRBV6-5

cdr3_nt: TGTGCCAGTAGTATAGATAGGGGGTCGCAGTATTTT
cdr3_aa: CASSIDRGSQYF
j_call: TRBJ2-3
clone_size: .
cdr3_length: 12
d_call: .
v_call: TRBV19

cdr3_nt: TGTGCCAGCAGCCGCGGACAGGCAGTCTCTGGGGCCAACGTCCTGACTTTC
cdr3_aa: CASSRGQAVSGANVLTF
j_call: TRBJ2-6
clone_size: .
cdr3_length: 17
d_call: TRBD1
v_call: TRBV7-2

cdr3_nt: TGTGCCAGCAGCTTGGTCCCCAGTTCCTACGAGCAGTACTTC
cdr3_aa: CASSLVPSSYEQYF
j_call: TRBJ2-7
clone_size: few
cdr3_length: 14
d_call: .
v_call: TRBV5-6

cdr3_nt: TGTGCCAGCAGCTTTGGCACCACCTACGAGCAGTACTTC
cdr3_aa: CASSFGTTYEQYF
j_call: TRBJ2-7
clone_size: few
cdr3_length: 13
d_call: .
v_call: TRBV11-2

cdr3_nt: TGTGCCATCAGTGGGGTCGGGGAGACCCAGTACTTC
cdr3_aa: CAISGVGETQYF
j_call: TRBJ2-5
clone_size: .
cdr3_length: 12
d_call: .
v_call: TRBV10-3

cdr3_nt: TGTGCCAGCAGCAAGCTAGCGGGGGGGCCCAATGAGCAGTTCTTC
cdr3_aa: CASSKLAGGPNEQFF
j_call: TRBJ2-1
clone_size: .
cdr3_length: 15
d_call: TRBD2
v_call: TRBV7-7

cdr3_nt: TGTGTCGACCCTACAGGGGCTAATGAAAAACTGTTTTTT
cdr3_aa: CVDPTGANEKLFF
j_call: TRBJ1-4
clone_size: .
cdr3_length: 13
d_call: TRBD1
v_call: TRBV19

cdr3_nt: TGTGCCAGCAGTTATCGGCAGGGTTGGGCAGATACGCAGTATTTT
cdr3_aa: CASSYRQGWADTQYF
j_call: TRBJ2-3
clone_size: few
cdr3_length: 15
d_call: .
v_call: TRBV6-5

cdr3_nt: TGTGCCAGCAGTGAAGGGACAGGGGGACTAGCCAAAAACATTCAATACTTC
cdr3_aa: CASSEGTGGLAKNIQYF
j_call: TRBJ2-4
clone_size: .
cdr3_length: 17
d_call: TRBD1
v_call: TRBV25-1

cdr3_nt: TGTGCCAGCAGCGTCGACAGGGGGGGCCAAGAGACCCAGTACTTC
cdr3_aa: CASSVDRGGQETQYF
j_call: TRBJ2-5
clone_size: few
cdr3_length: 15
d_call: TRBD1
v_call: TRBV9

cdr3_nt: TGTGCCAGCAGCTTACGGGACAGCCTACAGAATACGCAGTATTTT
cdr3_aa: CASSLRDSLQNTQYF
j_call: TRBJ2-3
clone_size: .
cdr3_length: 15
d_call: TRBD1
v_call: TRBV11-2

cdr3_nt: TGCGCCAGCAGCCGGACTAGCGGGGCCTCCAGCTCCTACAATGAGCAGTTCTTC
cdr3_aa: CASSRTSGASSSYNEQFF
j_call: TRBJ2-1
clone_size: .
cdr3_length: 18
d_call: TRBD2
v_call: TRBV5-1

cdr3_nt: TGCGCCAGCAGCTTGGCCGGGGGGCAAGAGACCCAGTACTTC
cdr3_aa: CASSLAGGQETQYF
j_call: TRBJ2-5
clone_size: few
cdr3_length: 14
d_call: TRBD2
v_call: TRBV5-1

cdr3_nt: TGTGCCAGCAGCAACGGAGGGACAGGAGAAAATTCACCCCTCCACTTT
cdr3_aa: CASSNGGTGENSPLHF
j_call: TRBJ1-6
clone_size: .
cdr3_length: 16
d_call: .
v_call: TRBV21-1

cdr3_nt: TGTGCCAATCCGGGACTAGCGGGGGAATACACAGATACGCAGTATTTT
cdr3_aa: CANPGLAGEYTDTQYF
j_call: TRBJ2-3
clone_size: .
cdr3_length: 16
d_call: TRBD2
v_call: TRBV2

cdr3_nt: TGTGCCAGCTCACCAAGGGCGGACAGGAGGGACTATGGCTACACCTTC
cdr3_aa: CASSPRADRRDYGYTF
j_call: TRBJ1-2
clone_size: few
cdr3_length: 16
d_call: TRBD1
v_call: TRBV18

cdr3_nt: TGCGCCAGCAGCCTAGAGGGTAACTATGGCTACACCTTC
cdr3_aa: CASSLEGNYGYTF
j_call: TRBJ1-2
clone_size: few
cdr3_length: 13
d_call: .
v_call: TRBV5-1

cdr3_nt: TGTGCCAGTAACAGGGTGGGCACCGGGGAGCTGTTTTTT
cdr3_aa: CASNRVGTGELFF
j_call: TRBJ2-2
clone_size: .
cdr3_length: 13
d_call: .
v_call: TRBV19

cdr3_nt: TGTGCCAGCAGCCGGGACAGGGGGACAACCTACGAGCAGTACTTC
cdr3_aa: CASSRDRGTTYEQYF
j_call: TRBJ2-7
clone_size: .
cdr3_length: 15
d_call: TRBD1
v_call: TRBV7-2

cdr3_nt: TGTGCCAGTTCTGGACAAGTCAATCAGCCCCAGCATTTT
cdr3_aa: CASSGQVNQPQHF
j_call: TRBJ1-5
clone_size: .
cdr3_length: 13
d_call: .
v_call: TRBV19

cdr3_nt: TGTGCCAGCAGTGTTGGACAGGGGGGGTACAATGAGCAGTTCTTC
cdr3_aa: CASSVGQGGYNEQFF
j_call: TRBJ2-1
clone_size: once
cdr3_length: 15
d_call: TRBD1
v_call: TRBV2

cdr3_nt: TGCGCCAGCAGCTTGGCAGAGGATAACTACGAGCAGTACTTC
cdr3_aa: CASSLAEDNYEQYF
j_call: TRBJ2-7
clone_size: few
cdr3_length: 14
d_call: .
v_call: TRBV5-1

cdr3_nt: TGTGCCAGCAGCTTACGGCGACAGGGGATTAACTATGGCTACACCTTC
cdr3_aa: CASSLRRQGINYGYTF
j_call: TRBJ1-2
clone_size: .
cdr3_length: 16
d_call: TRBD1
v_call: TRBV11-2

cdr3_nt: TGTGCCAGCAGCGTCGACAGAAAGAACTATGGCTACACCTTC
cdr3_aa: CASSVDRKNYGYTF
j_call: TRBJ1-2
clone_size: .
cdr3_length: 14
d_call: .
v_call: TRBV9

cdr3_nt: TGTGCCAGTAGTATCGTCGGACAGTCTAGTCAGCCCCAGCATTTT
cdr3_aa: CASSIVGQSSQPQHF
j_call: TRBJ1-5
clone_size: .
cdr3_length: 15
d_call: .
v_call: TRBV19

cdr3_nt: TGCGCCAGCAGGACGACAGGGGCTAGCACAGATACGCAGTATTTT
cdr3_aa: CASRTTGASTDTQYF
j_call: TRBJ2-3
clone_size: .
cdr3_length: 15
d_call: TRBD1
v_call: TRBV5-1

cdr3_nt: TGCGCCAGCAGCCAAGTAAGGGGCGGGGTACACGGGAACACTGAAGCTTTCTTT
cdr3_aa: CASSQVRGGVHGNTEAFF
j_call: TRBJ1-1
clone_size: few
cdr3_length: 18
d_call: .
v_call: TRBV4-1

cdr3_nt: TGCGCCAGCAGCGTGAATGGAGATGAGCAGTTCTTC
cdr3_aa: CASSVNGDEQFF
j_call: TRBJ2-1
clone_size: .
cdr3_length: 12
d_call: .
v_call: TRBV5-1

cdr3_nt: TGTGCCAGGGGTGGGGGCAGGTATGGCTACACCTTC
cdr3_aa: CARGGGRYGYTF
j_call: TRBJ1-2
clone_size: few
cdr3_length: 12
d_call: .
v_call: TRBV27

cdr3_nt: TGCGCCAGCAGCCACAGACAGGGGAGGGCTATGGACAATCAGCCCCAGCATTTT
cdr3_aa: CASSHRQGRAMDNQPQHF
j_call: TRBJ1-5
clone_size: few
cdr3_length: 18
d_call: TRBD1
v_call: TRBV4-1

cdr3_nt: TGTGCCAGCAGCCGATCGACAGGGTATAATGGCTACACCTTC
cdr3_aa: CASSRSTGYNGYTF
j_call: TRBJ1-2
clone_size: .
cdr3_length: 14
d_call: TRBD1
v_call: TRBV11-2

cdr3_nt: TGTGCCAGCAGTTATAATAGTGCCGGGGAGCTGTTTTTT
cdr3_aa: CASSYNSAGELFF
j_call: TRBJ2-2
clone_size: .
cdr3_length: 13
d_call: .
v_call: TRBV6-6

cdr3_nt: TGCGCCAGCAGCCAAGCATCCGGGACAGGGGCGTCCTACGAGCAGTACTTC
cdr3_aa: CASSQASGTGASYEQYF
j_call: TRBJ2-7
clone_size: .
cdr3_length: 17
d_call: TRBD1
v_call: TRBV4-3

cdr3_nt: TGTGCCAGCAGCGTAGACTCGCTAGCGGGGAGGGAGACCCAGTACTTC
cdr3_aa: CASSVDSLAGRETQYF
j_call: TRBJ2-5
clone_size: .
cdr3_length: 16
d_call: TRBD2
v_call: TRBV9

cdr3_nt: TGTGCCAGCAGTGAAGGACAGGGAAACAATTCACCCCTCCACTTT
cdr3_aa: CASSEGQGNNSPLHF
j_call: TRBJ1-6
clone_size: .
cdr3_length: 15
d_call: TRBD1
v_call: TRBV9